These T cell receptor beta chains were read from a single sample in a study of shared clonotypes between healthy human individuals. The method was immunoSEQ multiplex PCR; TCRdb's version includes in-frame clones alone and lacks a portion of them. The sample lists hundreds of thousands of clones; just over 90% were seen once. Source material: naive CD8+ T cells sorted from blood. The source of these receptors is a man under 40 in good health. CDR3s include the opening cysteine and the closing phenylalanine or tryptophan. The order of the fields is J gene, V gene, D gene, clone size, CDR3 protein, CDR3 DNA. D genes are given only for firm matches. For some rows the clone size is stated as once, few or many, or as a class when expanded; others skip it.

TRBJ2-3 | TRBV7-2 | NA | once | CASSLWPADTQYF | TGTGCCAGCAGCTTATGGCCTGCAGATACGCAGTATTTT
TRBJ2-1 | TRBV11-3 | NA | NA | CASSLGYNEQFF | TGTGCCAGCAGCTTAGGATACAATGAGCAGTTCTTC
TRBJ2-7 | TRBV29-1 | TRBD2 | NA | CSVDLAGVYEQYF | TGCAGCGTTGATCTGGCGGGAGTCTACGAGCAGTACTTC
TRBJ2-1 | TRBV27 | NA | NA | CASSFSQTEYNEQFF | TGTGCCAGCAGTTTCTCGCAGACCGAGTACAATGAGCAGTTCTTC
TRBJ2-7 | TRBV7-8 | TRBD1 | NA | CASSLPGTGTPYEQYF | TGTGCCAGCAGTCTGCCGGGGACAGGAACACCCTACGAGCAGTACTTC
TRBJ2-1 | TRBV27 | TRBD1 | NA | CASSLRLADRGFYNEQFF | TGTGCCAGCAGTCTGCGGCTGGCCGACAGGGGTTTTTACAATGAGCAGTTCTTC
TRBJ2-1 | TRBV6-1 | TRBD2 | NA | CASGTSGFSEQFF | TGTGCCAGTGGGACTAGCGGGTTCTCAGAGCAGTTCTTC
TRBJ2-3 | TRBV29-1 | TRBD2 | NA | CSVVAGGPTDTQYF | TGCAGCGTGGTAGCGGGAGGGCCCACAGATACGCAGTATTTT
TRBJ1-5 | TRBV28 | NA | NA | CASSPPGNQPQHF | TGTGCCAGCAGCCCACCAGGGAATCAGCCCCAGCATTTT
TRBJ2-7 | TRBV9 | TRBD1 | NA | CASSPGQRTYEQYF | TGTGCCAGCAGCCCGGGACAGCGAACCTACGAGCAGTACTTC